This T cell receptor (beta chain) derives from a study of cytomegalovirus exposure and HLA in healthy donors. Regarding the study as a whole: It was assumed in the presence/absence analyses that sequencing depth was roughly uniform across donors. Later genetic work tied a missense DCLRE1C variant to beta-chain V and J trimming. HLA alleles showed associations with 15,000 to 20,000 TCR beta sequences in a later analysis, at a 0.05 false discovery rate. In a later analysis, donors in an Asian-associated ancestry cluster reportedly had fewer N-insertions in productive TCRs than the cohort mean.

The CDR3 is 16 residues long. The J segment lost 11 bases and the V segment lost 1 base, leaving 15 bases of the junction unmatched. CDR1 SGHKS and CDR2 YYEKEE come from the germline V gene (reference sequence). Regarding this clone: Its antigen remains unidentified.

A multiplex PCR was run with 60 Vbeta primers and 13 Jbeta primers. Sequencing was performed with immunoSEQ multiplex PCR; in TCRdb, only in-frame clones are kept and a portion is missing. This table has 150,000 to 200,000 clones, around 80% appearing once. The rearrangement joins TRBV5-5 to TRBJ1-1, with 9 positions matching TRBD1. The receptor comes from a woman aged 50 to 65 in good health and CMV-seropositive. Sample: PBMCs. The CDR3 DNA reads as TGTGCCAGCAGCTTGTCTGGAGGGACAGGGTTTTCGGGGGCTTTCTTT. The encoded protein is CASSLSGGTGFSGAFF.